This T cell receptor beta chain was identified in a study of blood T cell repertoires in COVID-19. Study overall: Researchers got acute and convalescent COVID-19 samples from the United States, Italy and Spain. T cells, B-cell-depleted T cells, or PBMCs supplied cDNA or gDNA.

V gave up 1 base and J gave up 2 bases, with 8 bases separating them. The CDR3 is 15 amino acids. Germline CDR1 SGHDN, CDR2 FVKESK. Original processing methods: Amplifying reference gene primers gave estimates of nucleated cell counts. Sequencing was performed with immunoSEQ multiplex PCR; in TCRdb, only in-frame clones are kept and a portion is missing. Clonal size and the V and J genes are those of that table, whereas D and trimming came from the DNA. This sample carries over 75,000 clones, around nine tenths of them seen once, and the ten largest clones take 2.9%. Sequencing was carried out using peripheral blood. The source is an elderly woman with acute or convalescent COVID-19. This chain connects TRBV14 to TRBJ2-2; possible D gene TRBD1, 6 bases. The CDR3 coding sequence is TGTGCCAGCAGCCAAGTCAGGGGAAACACCGGGGAGCTGTTTTTT. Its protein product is CASSQVRGNTGELFF.